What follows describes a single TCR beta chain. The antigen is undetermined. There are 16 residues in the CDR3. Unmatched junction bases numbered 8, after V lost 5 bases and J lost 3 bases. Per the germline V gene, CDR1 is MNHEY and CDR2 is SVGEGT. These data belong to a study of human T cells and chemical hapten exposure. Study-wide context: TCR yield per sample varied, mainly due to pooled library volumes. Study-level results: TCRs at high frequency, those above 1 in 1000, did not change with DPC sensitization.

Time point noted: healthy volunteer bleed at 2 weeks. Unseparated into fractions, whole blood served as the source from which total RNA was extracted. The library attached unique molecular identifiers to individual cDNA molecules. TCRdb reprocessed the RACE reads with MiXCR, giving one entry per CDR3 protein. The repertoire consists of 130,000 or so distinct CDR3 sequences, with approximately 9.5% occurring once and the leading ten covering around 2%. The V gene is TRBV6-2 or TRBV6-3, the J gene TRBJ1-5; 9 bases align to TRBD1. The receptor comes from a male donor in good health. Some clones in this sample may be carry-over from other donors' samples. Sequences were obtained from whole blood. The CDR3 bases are TGTGCCAGCAGTACCTCGACAGGGGGTGACAATCAGCCCCAGCATTTT. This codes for CASSTSTGGDNQPQHF.